The present T cell receptor beta chain was sequenced within a study of blood T cell repertoires in COVID-19. Study-level information: There were acute and convalescent COVID-19 samples, and they came from the United States, Italy and Spain. The analysed material was cDNA or gDNA that came from T cells, B-cell-depleted T cells, or PBMCs.

Generated by immunoSEQ multiplex PCR, the TCRdb table keeps only in-frame clones and is missing some. The repertoire has about 180,000 clones, 88% of them found once; the top ten carry approximately 9%. V trimming: 10 bases; J trimming: 1 base; junction bases outside the gene matches: 12. Germline V gene lookup returns CDR1 LNHDA and CDR2 SQIVND (reference sequence). The CDR3 runs to 16 residues. The rearrangement links TRBV19 to TRBJ1-1; the match to TRBD1 covers 10 bases. This receptor was identified in a woman under 30 who had recovered from COVID-19. Sequenced: PBMCs or T cells enriched from blood (not recorded which). The DNA for the CDR3 is TGTGCCACTGCCCTGCCGGGACAGGGGTCGAACACTGAAGCTTTCTTT. Protein: CATALPGQGSNTEAFF.